The clone carrying this TCR beta chain was counted a single time. Its antigen is still unknown. TCRdb's copy holds only in-frame clones and misses some; the assay was immunoSEQ multiplex PCR. Of under 100,000 clones detected, roughly 93% appear once; the ten largest clones hold 1.1%. This entry belongs to a study of graft-versus-host responses after intestinal transplantation. At the level of the study: Multivisceral, liver-intestinal, or isolated intestinal transplants were given to recipients. General study findings and limits: Early post-transplant HvG declines were associated with peak circulating GvH clone levels. Investigators detected GvH clones in recipient marrow, with some emerging earlier in ileum or blood.

This TCR came from a human donor who was the organ donor for an intestinal transplant. The sample consisted of unstimulated CD8+ T cells sorted from spleen or lymph node cells, taken before transplant.

CDR3 region: CASSPTRGNQPQHF. CDR3 in DNA: TGTGCCAGCAGTCCAACCCGAGGCAATCAGCCCCAGCATTTT. J is TRBJ1-5 and V is TRBV6-6; D unclear. The CDR3 has 14 residues. Germline lookup yields CDR1 MNHNY and CDR2 SVGAGI (reference sequence). V was trimmed by 5 bases and J by 2 bases, leaving 10 bases between them.